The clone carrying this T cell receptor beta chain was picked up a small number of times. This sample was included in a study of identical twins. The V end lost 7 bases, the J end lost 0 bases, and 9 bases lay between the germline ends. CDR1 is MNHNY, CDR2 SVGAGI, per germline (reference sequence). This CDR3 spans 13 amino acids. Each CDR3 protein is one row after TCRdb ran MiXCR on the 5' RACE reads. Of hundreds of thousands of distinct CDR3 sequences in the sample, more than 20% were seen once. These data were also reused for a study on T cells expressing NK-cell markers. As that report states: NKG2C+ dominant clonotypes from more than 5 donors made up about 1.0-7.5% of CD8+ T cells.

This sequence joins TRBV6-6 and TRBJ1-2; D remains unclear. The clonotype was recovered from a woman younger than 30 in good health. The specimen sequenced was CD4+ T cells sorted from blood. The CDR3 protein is CASMENPNYGYTF. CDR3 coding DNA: TGTGCCAGCATGGAGAATCCTAACTATGGCTACACCTTC.